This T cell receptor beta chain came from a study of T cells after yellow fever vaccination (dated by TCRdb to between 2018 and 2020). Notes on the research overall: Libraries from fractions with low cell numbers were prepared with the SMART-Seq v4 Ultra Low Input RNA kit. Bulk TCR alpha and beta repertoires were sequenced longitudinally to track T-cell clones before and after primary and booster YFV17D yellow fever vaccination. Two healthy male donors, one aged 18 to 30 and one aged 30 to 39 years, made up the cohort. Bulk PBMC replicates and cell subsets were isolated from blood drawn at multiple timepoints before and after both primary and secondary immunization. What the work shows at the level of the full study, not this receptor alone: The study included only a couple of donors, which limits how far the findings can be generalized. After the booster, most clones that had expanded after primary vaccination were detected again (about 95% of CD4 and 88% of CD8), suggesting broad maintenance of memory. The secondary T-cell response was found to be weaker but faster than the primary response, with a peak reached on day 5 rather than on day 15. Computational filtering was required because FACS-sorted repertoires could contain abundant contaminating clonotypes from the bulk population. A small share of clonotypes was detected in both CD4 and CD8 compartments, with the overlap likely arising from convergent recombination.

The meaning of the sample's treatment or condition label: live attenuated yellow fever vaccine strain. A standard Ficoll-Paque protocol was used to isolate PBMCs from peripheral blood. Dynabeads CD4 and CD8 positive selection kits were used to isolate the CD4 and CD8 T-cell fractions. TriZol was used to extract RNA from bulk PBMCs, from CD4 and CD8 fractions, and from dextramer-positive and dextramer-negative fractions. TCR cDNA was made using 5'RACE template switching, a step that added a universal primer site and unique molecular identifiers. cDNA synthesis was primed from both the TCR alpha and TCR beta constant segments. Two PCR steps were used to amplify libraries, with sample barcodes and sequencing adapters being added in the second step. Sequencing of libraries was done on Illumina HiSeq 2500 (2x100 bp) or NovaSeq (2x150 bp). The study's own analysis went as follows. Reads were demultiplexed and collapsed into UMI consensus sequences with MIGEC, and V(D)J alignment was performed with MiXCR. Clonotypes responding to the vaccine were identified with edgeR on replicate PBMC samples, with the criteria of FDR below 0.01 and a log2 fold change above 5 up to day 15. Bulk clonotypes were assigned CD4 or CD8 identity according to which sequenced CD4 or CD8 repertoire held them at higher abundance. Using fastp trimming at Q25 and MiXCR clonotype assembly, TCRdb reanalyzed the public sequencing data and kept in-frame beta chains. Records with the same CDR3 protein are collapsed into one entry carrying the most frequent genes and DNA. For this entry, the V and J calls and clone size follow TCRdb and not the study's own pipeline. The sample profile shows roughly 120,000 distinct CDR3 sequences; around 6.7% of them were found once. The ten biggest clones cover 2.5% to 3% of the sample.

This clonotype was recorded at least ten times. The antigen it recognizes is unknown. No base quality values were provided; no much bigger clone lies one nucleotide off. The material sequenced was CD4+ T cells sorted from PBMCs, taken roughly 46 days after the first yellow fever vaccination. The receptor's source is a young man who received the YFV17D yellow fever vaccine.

The nucleotide sequence reads as follows: TGTGCCACCAGCACCGATTTTAACTATGGCTACACCTTC. Its product reads: CATSTDFNYGYTF. Here the chain combines TRBV15 and TRBJ1-2; the D segment cannot be called with confidence. Per the germline V gene (reference sequence), LNHNV is the CDR1 and YYDKDF is the CDR2. The CDR3 measures 13 amino acids from cysteine to phenylalanine. The sequence is cut down to CDR3 DNA, 39 bases in frame from base 1. V is reduced by 4 bases and J by 1 base, leaving a spacing of 7 bases between them.